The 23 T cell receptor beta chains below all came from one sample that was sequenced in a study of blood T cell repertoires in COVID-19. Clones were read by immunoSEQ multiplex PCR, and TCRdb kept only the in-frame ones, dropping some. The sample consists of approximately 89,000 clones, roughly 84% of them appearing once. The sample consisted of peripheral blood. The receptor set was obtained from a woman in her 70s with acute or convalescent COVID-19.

CDR3 DNA: TGTGCCAGCTCACCCGGACTAGCGGACTACAATGAGCAGTTCTTC. Amino acids: CASSPGLADYNEQFF. V usage is TRBV18 and J usage is TRBJ2-1; 10 bases match TRBD2. Germline V gives CDR1 KGHSH, CDR2 LQKENI. The V segment lost 3 bases and the J segment 3 bases; nucleotides outside the gene matches: 2. This CDR3 contains 15 residues.

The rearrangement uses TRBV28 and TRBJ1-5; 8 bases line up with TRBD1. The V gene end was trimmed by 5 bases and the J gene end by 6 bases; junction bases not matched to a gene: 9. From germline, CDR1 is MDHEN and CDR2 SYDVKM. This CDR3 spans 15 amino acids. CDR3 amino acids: CASSGRTGMSQPQHF. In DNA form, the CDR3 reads TGTGCCAGCAGTGGCCGGACAGGGATGTCTCAGCCCCAGCATTTT.

CDR3: CASSLVASGQETQYF. The DNA for the CDR3 is TGTGCCAGCAGCTTAGTGGCTAGCGGCCAAGAGACCCAGTACTTC. V usage is TRBV7-2 and J usage is TRBJ2-5; 7 nucleotides match TRBD2. Unmatched junction bases numbered 3, after V lost 1 base and J lost 1 base. Germline lookup yields CDR1 SGHTA and CDR2 FQGNSA. The CDR3 is made up of 15 amino acids. The full variable domain, its missing parts supplied by reference TRBV7-2 and TRBJ2-5, is GAGVSQSPSNKVTEKGKDVELRCDPISGHTALYWYRQSLGQGLEFLIYFQGNSAPDKSGLPSDRFSAERTGGSVSTLTIQRTQQEDSAVYLCASSLVASGQETQYFGPGTRLLVL.

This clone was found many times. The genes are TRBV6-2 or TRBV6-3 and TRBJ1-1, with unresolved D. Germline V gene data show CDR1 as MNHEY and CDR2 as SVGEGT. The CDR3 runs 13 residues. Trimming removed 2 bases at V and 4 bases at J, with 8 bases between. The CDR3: CASSYTQRTEAFF. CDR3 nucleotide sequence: TGTGCCAGCAGTTACACTCAGCGCACTGAAGCTTTCTTT.

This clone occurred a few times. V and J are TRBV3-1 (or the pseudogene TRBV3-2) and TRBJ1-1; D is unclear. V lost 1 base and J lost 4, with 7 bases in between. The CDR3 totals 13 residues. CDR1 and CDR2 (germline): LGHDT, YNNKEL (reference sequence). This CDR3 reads CASSQGFGTEAFF. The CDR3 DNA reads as TGTGCCAGCAGCCAAGGATTCGGCACTGAAGCTTTCTTT.

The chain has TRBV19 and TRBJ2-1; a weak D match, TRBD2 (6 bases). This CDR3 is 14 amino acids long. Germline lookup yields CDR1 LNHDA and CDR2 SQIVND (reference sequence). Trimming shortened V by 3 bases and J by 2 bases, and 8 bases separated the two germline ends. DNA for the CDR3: TGTGCCAGTAGTATGGAGGGAGCCTACAATGAGCAGTTCTTC. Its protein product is CASSMEGAYNEQFF.

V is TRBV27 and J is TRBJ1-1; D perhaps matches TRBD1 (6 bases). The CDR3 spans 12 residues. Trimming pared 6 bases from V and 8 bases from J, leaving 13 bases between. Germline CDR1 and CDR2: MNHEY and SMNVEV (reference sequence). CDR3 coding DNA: TGTGCCAGCAGCCTTACAGGGAACGAAGCTTTCTTT. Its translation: CASSLTGNEAFF.

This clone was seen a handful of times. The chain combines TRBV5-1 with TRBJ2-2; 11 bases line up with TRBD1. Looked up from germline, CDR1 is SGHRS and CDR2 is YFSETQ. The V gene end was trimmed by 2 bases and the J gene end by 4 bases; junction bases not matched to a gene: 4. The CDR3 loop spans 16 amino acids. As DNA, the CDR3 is TGCGCCAGCAGCTTAACCGGGACAGGGGGCACCGGGGAGCTGTTTTTT. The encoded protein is CASSLTGTGGTGELFF. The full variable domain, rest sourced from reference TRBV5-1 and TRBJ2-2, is KAGVTQTPRYLIKTRGQQVTLSCSPISGHRSVSWYQQTPGQGLQFLFEYFSETQRNKGNFPGRFSGRQFSNSRSEMNVSTLELGDSALYLCASSLTGTGGTGELFFGEGSRLTVL.

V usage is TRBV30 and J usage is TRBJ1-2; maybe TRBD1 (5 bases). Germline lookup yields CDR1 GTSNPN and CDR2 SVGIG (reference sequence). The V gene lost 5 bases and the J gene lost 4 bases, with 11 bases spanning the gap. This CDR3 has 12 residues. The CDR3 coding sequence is TGTGCCTGGGACGGCGGGGCCTATGGCTACACCTTC. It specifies CAWDGGAYGYTF. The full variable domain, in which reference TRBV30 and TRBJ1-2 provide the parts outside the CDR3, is SQTIHQWPATLVQPVGSPLSLECTVEGTSNPNLYWYRQAAGRGLQLLFYSVGIGQISSEVPQNLSASRPQDRQFILSSKKLLLSDSGFYLCAWDGGAYGYTFGSGTRLTVV.

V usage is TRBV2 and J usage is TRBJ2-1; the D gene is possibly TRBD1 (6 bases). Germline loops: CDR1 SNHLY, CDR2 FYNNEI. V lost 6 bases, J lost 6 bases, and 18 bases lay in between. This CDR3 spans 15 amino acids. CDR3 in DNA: TGTGCCAGCAGCGGAGGACAGTCACGTCGCAATGAGCAGTTCTTC. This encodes CASSGGQSRRNEQFF.

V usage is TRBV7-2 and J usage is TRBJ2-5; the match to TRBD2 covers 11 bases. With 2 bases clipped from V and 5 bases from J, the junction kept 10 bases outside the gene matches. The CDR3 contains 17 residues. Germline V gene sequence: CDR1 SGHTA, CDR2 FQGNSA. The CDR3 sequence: CASSLIFSGGEWETQYF. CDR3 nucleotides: TGTGCCAGCAGCTTAATCTTTAGCGGGGGGGAGTGGGAGACCCAGTACTTC.

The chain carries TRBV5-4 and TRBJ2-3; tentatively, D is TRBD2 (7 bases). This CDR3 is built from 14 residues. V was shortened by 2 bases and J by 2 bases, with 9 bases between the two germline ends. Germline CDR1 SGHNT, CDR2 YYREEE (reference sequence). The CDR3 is CASSFGGLTDTQYF. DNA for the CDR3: TGTGCCAGCAGCTTCGGGGGGCTCACAGATACGCAGTATTTT.

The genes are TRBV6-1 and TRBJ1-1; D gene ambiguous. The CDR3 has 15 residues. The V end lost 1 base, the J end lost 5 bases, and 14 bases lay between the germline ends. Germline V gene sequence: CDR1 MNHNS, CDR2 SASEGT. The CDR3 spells CASSEVQYVITEAFF. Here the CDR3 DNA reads TGTGCCAGCAGTGAAGTACAGTACGTTATTACTGAAGCTTTCTTT.

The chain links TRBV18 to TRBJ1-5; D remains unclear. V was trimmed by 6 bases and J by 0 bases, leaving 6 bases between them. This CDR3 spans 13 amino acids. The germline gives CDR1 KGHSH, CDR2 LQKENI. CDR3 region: CASSVYSNQPQHF. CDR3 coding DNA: TGTGCCAGCTCCGTTTATAGCAATCAGCCCCAGCATTTT.

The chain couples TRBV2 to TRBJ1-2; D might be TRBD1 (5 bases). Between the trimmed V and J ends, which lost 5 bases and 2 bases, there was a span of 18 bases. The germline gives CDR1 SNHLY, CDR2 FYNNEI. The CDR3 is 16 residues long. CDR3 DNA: TGTGCCAGCAGTACCCTGTCGGGCAGGGCAAACTATGGCTACACCTTC. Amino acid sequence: CASSTLSGRANYGYTF.

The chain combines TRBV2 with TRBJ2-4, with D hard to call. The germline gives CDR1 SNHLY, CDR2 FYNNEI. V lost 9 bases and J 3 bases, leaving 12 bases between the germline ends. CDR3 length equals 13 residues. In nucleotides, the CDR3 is TGTGCCAGATCGGCCGGGTACAAAAACATTCAGTACTTC. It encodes CARSAGYKNIQYF.

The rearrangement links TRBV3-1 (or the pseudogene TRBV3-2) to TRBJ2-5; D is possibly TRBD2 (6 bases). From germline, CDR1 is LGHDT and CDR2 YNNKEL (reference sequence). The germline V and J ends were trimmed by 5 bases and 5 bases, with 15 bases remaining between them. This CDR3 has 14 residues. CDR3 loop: CASSDTTGRETQYF. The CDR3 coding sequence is TGTGCCAGCAGCGATACCACGGGGAGGGAGACCCAGTACTTC.

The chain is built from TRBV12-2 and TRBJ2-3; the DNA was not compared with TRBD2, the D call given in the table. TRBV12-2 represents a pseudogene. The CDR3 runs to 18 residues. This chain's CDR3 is CASRLDRWRGGSTDTQYF. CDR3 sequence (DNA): TGTGCAAGTCGCTTAGACCGGTGGCGGGGAGGGAGCACAGATACGCAGTATTTT.

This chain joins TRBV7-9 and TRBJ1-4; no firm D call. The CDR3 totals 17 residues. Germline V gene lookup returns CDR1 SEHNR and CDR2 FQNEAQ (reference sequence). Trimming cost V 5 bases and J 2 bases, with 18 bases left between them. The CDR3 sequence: CASSHGLGRETNEKLFF. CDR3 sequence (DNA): TGTGCCAGCAGCCATGGGCTGGGGAGGGAGACTAATGAAAAACTGTTTTTT. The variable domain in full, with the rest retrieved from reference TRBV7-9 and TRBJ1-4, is DTGVSQNPRHKITKRGQNVTFRCDPISEHNRLYWYRQTLGQGPEFLTYFQNEAQLEKSRLLSDRFSAERPKGSFSTLEIQRTEQGDSAMYLCASSHGLGRETNEKLFFGSGTQLSVL.

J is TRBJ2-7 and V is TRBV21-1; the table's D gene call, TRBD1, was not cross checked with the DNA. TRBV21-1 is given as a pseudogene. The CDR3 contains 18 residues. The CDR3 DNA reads TGTGCCAGCAGCAACAAGAGTAGACAGGGGGCGACACACTACGAGCAGTACGTC. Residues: CASSNKSRQGATHYEQYV.

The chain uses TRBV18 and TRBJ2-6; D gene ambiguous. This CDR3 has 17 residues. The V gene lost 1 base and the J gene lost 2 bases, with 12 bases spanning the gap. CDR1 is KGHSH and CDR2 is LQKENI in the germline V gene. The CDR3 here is CASSPQESLPGANVLTF. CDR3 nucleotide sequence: TGTGCCAGCTCACCACAGGAGAGCCTCCCTGGGGCCAACGTCCTGACTTTC.

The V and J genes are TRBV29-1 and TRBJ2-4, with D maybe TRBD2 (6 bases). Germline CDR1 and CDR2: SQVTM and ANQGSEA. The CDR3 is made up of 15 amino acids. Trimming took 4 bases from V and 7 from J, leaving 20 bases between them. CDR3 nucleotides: TGCAGCGTTGTTTCCGGGGGATTTACTAATAACATTCAGTACTTC. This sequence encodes CSVVSGGFTNNIQYF.

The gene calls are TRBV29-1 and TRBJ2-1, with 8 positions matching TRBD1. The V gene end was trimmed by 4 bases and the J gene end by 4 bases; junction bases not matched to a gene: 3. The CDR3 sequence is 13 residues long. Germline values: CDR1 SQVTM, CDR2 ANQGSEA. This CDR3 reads CSVGGQEYNEQFF. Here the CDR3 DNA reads TGCAGCGTTGGGGGACAGGAGTACAATGAGCAGTTCTTC.